These 22 T cell receptor beta chains share one sample of origin, sequenced in a study of blood T cell repertoires in COVID-19. Data came from immunoSEQ multiplex PCR; TCRdb stores just in-frame clones and leaves some out. The table lists 150,000 to 160,000 clones, under 85% of them singletons. What was sequenced was peripheral blood. The source of these receptors is a man aged 55 to 70 with COVID-19, enrolled during active disease.

This chain links TRBV19 with TRBJ1-6; D may be TRBD1 (5 bases). The CDR3 consists of 16 residues. Trimming took 6 bases from V and 9 from J, leaving 21 bases between them. Per germline, CDR1 LNHDA and CDR2 SQIVND (reference sequence). CDR3 in DNA: TGTGCCAGTAGCGTGTTGGGGGGTAAAAATTTTTCACCCCTCCACTTT. This sequence encodes CASSVLGGKNFSPLHF.

The chain links TRBV4-3 to TRBJ1-6; no clear D. V lost 1 base and J lost 7, with 11 bases in between. This CDR3 has 15 amino acids. Germline CDR1 is LGHNA and CDR2 is YSLEER. Here the CDR3 DNA reads TGCGCCAGCAGCCAAGGAACGAACACCAATTCACCCCTCCACTTT. Encoded protein: CASSQGTNTNSPLHF.

This clone turned up a few times. The CDR3 spells CASSLVAGGPDEQFF. The DNA for the CDR3 is TGCGCCAGCAGCTTGGTAGCGGGGGGGCCGGATGAGCAGTTCTTC. This chain connects TRBV5-1 to TRBJ2-1, with 11 positions matching TRBD2. This CDR3 comprises 15 residues. V gave up 0 bases and J gave up 8 bases; unmatched junction bases: 4. CDR1 and CDR2 from the germline V gene are SGHRS and YFSETQ.

The chain links TRBV28 to TRBJ1-2; 9 nucleotides match TRBD1. Germline assignment: CDR1 MDHEN and CDR2 SYDVKM. This CDR3 has 16 residues. The V and J ends lost 4 bases and 7 bases, in that order; junction bases with no gene match: 13. The CDR3 sequence is CASSSERTGEVSGYTF. The CDR3 DNA reads as TGTGCCAGCAGTTCAGAGAGGACAGGGGAAGTTAGTGGCTACACCTTC.

CDR3 sequence (DNA): TGTGCCAGCAGTTTTCAGGGCCTCGGGGGGACGGAGACCCAGTACTTC. This encodes CASSFQGLGGTETQYF. The chain has TRBV28 and TRBJ2-5; 7 positions match TRBD2. Unmatched junction bases numbered 12, after V lost 3 bases and J lost 5 bases. This CDR3 contains 16 residues. Germline V gene sequence: CDR1 MDHEN, CDR2 SYDVKM.

The chain is built from TRBV5-1 and TRBJ1-6, with 8 bases that match TRBD1. Germline CDR1 and CDR2: SGHRS and YFSETQ. Trimming cost V 4 bases and J 6 bases; bases outside gene matches: 6. The CDR3 loop spans 15 amino acids. CDR3 region: CASSVGTGVNSPLHF. The CDR3 bases are TGCGCCAGCAGCGTAGGGACAGGAGTTAATTCACCCCTCCACTTT.

The V gene is TRBV5-8, the J gene TRBJ1-2; TRBD1 might be the D (5 bases). V lost 2 bases, J lost 1 base, and 6 bases lay in between. Germline CDR1 is SGHTS and CDR2 is YDEGEE. The CDR3 spans 13 residues. The CDR3 sequence: CASSFDSNYGYTF. CDR3 nucleotide sequence: TGTGCCAGCAGCTTCGACAGTAACTATGGCTACACCTTC.

This clone came up a few times. J is TRBJ1-3 and V is TRBV7-9, with no clear D. The V end was cut by 8 bases, the J end by 4 bases, with 12 bases between. The germline V gene has CDR1 SEHNR and CDR2 FQNEAQ (reference sequence). The CDR3 has 13 residues. The CDR3 DNA reads TGTGCCAGCGTGCCGGGTGCAGGAAACACCATATATTTT. Translated: CASVPGAGNTIYF.

V gene TRBV25-1 combines with J gene TRBJ2-7; D is perhaps TRBD1 (5 bases). There are 13 residues in the CDR3. Deletions cut 2 bases from V and 3 bases from J, with 8 bases between. Per the germline V gene, CDR1 is MGHDK and CDR2 is SYGVNS. CDR3 DNA sequence: TGTGCCAGCAGTGAAGAAGGGGACTACGAGCAGTACTTC. This translates into CASSEEGDYEQYF.

The V gene is TRBV18, the J gene TRBJ2-7, with D tentatively TRBD1 (6 bases). V gave up 0 bases and J gave up 2 bases, with 14 bases separating them. Germline CDR1 and CDR2: KGHSH and LQKENI. The CDR3 sequence is 16 residues long. DNA for the CDR3: TGTGCCAGCTCACCACCCGGGTGGGGGCCCGCCTACGAGCAGTACTTC. It translates to CASSPPGWGPAYEQYF.

The genes are TRBV19 and TRBJ1-3; D remains unclear. This CDR3 spans 15 amino acids. The germline V gene encodes CDR1 LNHDA and CDR2 SQIVND (reference sequence). The V gene lost 9 bases and the J gene lost 0 bases, with 15 bases spanning the gap. The CDR3 nucleotides are TGTGCCAGCTTCGACGGGGTGAGCTCTGGAAACACCATATATTTT. Translation: CASFDGVSSGNTIYF.

The chain links TRBV19 to TRBJ1-1, with D possibly TRBD1 on 6 matching bases. V was cut by 6 bases and J by 1 base, with 12 bases left in between. The CDR3 extends over 14 amino acids. Germline lookup yields CDR1 LNHDA and CDR2 SQIVND (reference sequence). CDR3 loop: CASSTTGKNTEAFF. Written as DNA, the CDR3 is TGTGCCAGTAGCACAACAGGGAAGAACACTGAAGCTTTCTTT.

The genes are TRBV6-6 and TRBJ1-3, with 9 bases lining up with TRBD1. V dropped 6 bases and J dropped 8; count of bases not matched to a gene: 8. The CDR3 covers 14 residues. Germline V gives CDR1 MNHNY, CDR2 SVGAGI (reference sequence). In DNA form, the CDR3 reads TGTGCCAGCAGGACCGACGGACAGGGGTACACCATATATTTT. Amino acids: CASRTDGQGYTIYF.

The chain recombines TRBV6-5 with TRBJ1-3; 8 positions match TRBD1. V lost 6 bases to trimming and J lost 4 bases; unmatched junction nucleotides: 5. Germline CDR1 reads MNHEY; CDR2 reads SVGAGI. The CDR3 is 14 amino acids. As DNA, the CDR3 is TGTGCCAGCAGAAGACAGGGGAGCGGAAACACCATATATTTT. It specifies CASRRQGSGNTIYF.

J is TRBJ2-2 and V is TRBV28; 7 bases map to TRBD2. From germline, CDR1 is MDHEN and CDR2 SYDVKM. The CDR3 consists of 14 residues. The ends lost 8 bases at V and 4 bases at J; junction bases unmatched: 7. The CDR3, as DNA: TGTGCCAGCGGATGTTGGACTAGCACCGGGGAGCTGTTTTTT. Translating gives CASGCWTSTGELFF.

The gene calls are TRBV19 and TRBJ1-5; D ambiguous. V was trimmed by 9 bases and J by 0 bases, leaving 15 bases between them. The CDR3 has 15 amino acids. Germline CDR1 and CDR2: LNHDA and SQIVND (reference sequence). The CDR3 nucleotides are TGTGCCAGCCTTACTGGGCCTACTAGCAATCAGCCCCAGCATTTT. Protein product: CASLTGPTSNQPQHF. Full variable domain (rest looked up from reference TRBV19 and TRBJ1-5): DGGITQSPKYLFRKEGQNVTLSCEQNLNHDAMYWYRQDPGQGLRLIYYSQIVNDFQKGDIAEGYSVSREKKESFPLTVTSAQKNPTAFYLCASLTGPTSNQPQHFGDGTRLSIL.

The chain carries TRBV28 and TRBJ2-2, with D possibly matching TRBD2 (5 bases). Trimming pared 7 bases from V and 4 bases from J, leaving 10 bases between. CDR3 length equals 13 residues. Germline lookup yields CDR1 MDHEN and CDR2 SYDVKM. The CDR3 loop is CASISGSTGELFF. For the CDR3, the DNA is TGTGCCAGCATTAGTGGGAGCACCGGGGAGCTGTTTTTT.

The rearrangement links TRBV4-3 to TRBJ1-2; D possibly corresponds to TRBD1 (6 bases). The germline V gene encodes CDR1 LGHNA and CDR2 YSLEER. The CDR3 totals 15 residues. V lost 0 bases and J 4 bases, leaving 12 bases between the germline ends. The CDR3 loop is CASSQDGWGPYGYTF. CDR3 DNA: TGCGCCAGCAGCCAAGATGGGTGGGGGCCCTATGGCTACACCTTC.

This clone was counted only a few times. The chain couples TRBV6-5 to TRBJ1-2; TRBD1 matches 7 bases. This CDR3 comprises 12 residues. Trimming removed 5 bases from V and 5 bases from J; junction bases left unmatched: 2. Germline loops: CDR1 MNHEY, CDR2 SVGAGI. The CDR3 bases are TGTGCCAGCAGTAAACAGGGGTATGGCTACACCTTC. Amino acid sequence: CASSKQGYGYTF.

As for this clone: Other DNA sequences of this sample code for an identical CDR3. This chain uses TRBV12-3 or TRBV12-4 with TRBJ2-7; 7 bases line up with TRBD1. Trimming removed 6 bases from V and 4 bases from J; junction bases left unmatched: 3. The CDR3 consists of 12 residues. CDR3 nucleotides: TGTGCCAGCAGCAGACAGGGTTACGAGCAGTACTTC. Residues: CASSRQGYEQYF.

The gene calls are TRBV28 and TRBJ1-2; D gene unclear. The germline V gene has CDR1 MDHEN and CDR2 SYDVKM. V lost 8 bases and J 4 bases, leaving 11 bases between the germline ends. The CDR3 extends over 12 amino acids. In nucleotides, the CDR3 is TGTGCCAGCTCCTCAGGCGCCTATGGCTACACCTTC. Its protein product is CASSSGAYGYTF.

The chain joins TRBV2 to TRBJ2-2; no definite D call. Per germline, CDR1 SNHLY and CDR2 FYNNEI. Trimming took off 4 bases at V and 1 base at J, with 7 bases between the two ends. The CDR3 is 14 amino acids. The CDR3 here is CASSVQRNTGELFF. CDR3 DNA: TGTGCCAGCAGTGTACAGAGGAACACCGGGGAGCTGTTTTTT.